This is a list of T cell receptor beta chains from one sample in a study of a mutant IDH1 vaccine in newly diagnosed glioma. Profiling relied on immunoSEQ multiplex PCR, and the TCRdb table lists in-frame clones only, not all of them. In the table there are tens of thousands of clones, roughly four fifths of which are singletons. These receptors lack a known antigen. Here the sequenced sample was PBMCs, taken from a glioma patient whose treatment included an IDH1 peptide vaccine. These receptors were collected from a man aged 25 to 45 with glioma. Each CDR3 is given with its conserved first and last residue. D genes are given only for firm matches. Clone size is stated in some rows and not others, as once, few, many or a class when expanded.

. TRBJ1-5 TRBV5-6 . TGTGCCAGCAGCTTCGGCAGAAGCAATCAGCCCCAGCATTTT CASSFGRSNQPQHF
. TRBJ2-7 TRBV7-8 TRBD2 TGTGCCAGCAGCGACTACGGGACTAGCGGGATCGATACGTACGAGCAGTACTTC CASSDYGTSGIDTYEQYF
. TRBJ2-7 TRBV25-1 TRBD1 TGTGCCAGCAGTCCTCGGACAGGTGAGATTTACGAGCAGTACTTC CASSPRTGEIYEQYF
. TRBJ2-7 TRBV6-1 TRBD2 TGTGCCAGCACCCTGACTAGCGGAAGCTCCTACGAGCAGTACTTC CASTLTSGSSYEQYF
medium-sized TRBJ1-2 TRBV7-2 . TGTGCCAGCAGCTTAGGGGACAACTATGGCTACACCTTC CASSLGDNYGYTF
. TRBJ1-3 TRBV7-9 TRBD1 TGTGCCAGCAGCCCCCTCGTGTGGACAGGGCCTGGAAACACCATATATTTT CASSPLVWTGPGNTIYF
few TRBJ2-3 TRBV15 . TGTGCCACCAGCAAAGGATCGAGTACAGATACGCAGTATTTT CATSKGSSTDTQYF
. TRBJ2-7 TRBV27 TRBD2 TGTGCCAGCAGTTTTAGCGGGAGCTCCTACGAGCAGTACTTC CASSFSGSSYEQYF
. TRBJ1-5 TRBV19 . TGTGCCAGTAGTAGTGTTGACGGATACAATCAGCCCCAGCATTTT CASSSVDGYNQPQHF
large TRBJ1-1 TRBV6-5 . TGTGCCAGCAGTTACGGGGGGTTAGCAGCTTTCTTT CASSYGGLAAFF
. TRBJ2-2 TRBV6-1 . TGTGCCACGGACCGTCGGGGGGAGCTGTTTTTT CATDRRGELFF
. TRBJ2-6 TRBV6-1 . TGTGCCAGCAGTGACCTTAGGGGTCTGGGGGCCAACGTCCTGACTTTC CASSDLRGLGANVLTF
. TRBJ2-1 TRBV30 . TGTGCCTGGAGTGTACGGCCGAACAATGAGCAGTTCTTC CAWSVRPNNEQFF
. TRBJ2-7 TRBV5-1 . TGCGCCAGCAGCGGGGGATCTGGCTACGAGCAGTACTTC CASSGGSGYEQYF
. TRBJ1-3 TRBV4-2 . TGTGCCAGCAGCCAAAGACAGGGAAACACCATATATTTT CASSQRQGNTIYF
. TRBJ2-7 TRBV6-5 . TGTGCCACCGGCGACAGAATTTACGAGCAGTACTTC CATGDRIYEQYF
. TRBJ2-7 TRBV29-1 . TGCAGCGTACCCATGGGGCCTTACGAGCAGTACTTC CSVPMGPYEQYF
. TRBJ2-2 TRBV2 . TGTGCCAGCAGTGAAGGGACAGAAAACACCGGGGAGCTGTTTTTT CASSEGTENTGELFF
. TRBJ2-5 TRBV19 . TGTGCCAGTAGTCGGGCCCTCAGACGGGAGACCCAGTACTTC CASSRALRRETQYF
. TRBJ2-1 TRBV19 . TGTGCCAGTAGTCTCCGAGGGGCTGGTGGGTCCTACAATGAGCAGTTCTTC CASSLRGAGGSYNEQFF
. TRBJ1-1 TRBV15 . TGTGCCACCAGCAGAGACCCCAGCCCGGGCACTGAAGCTTTCTTT CATSRDPSPGTEAFF
few TRBJ2-5 TRBV9 . TGTGCCAGCAGCGTCGGCGGCACACAAGAGACCCAGTACTTC CASSVGGTQETQYF
. TRBJ1-1 TRBV19 . TGTGCCAGTAAGGAGGGGTCCACTGAAGCTTTCTTT CASKEGSTEAFF
. TRBJ2-6 TRBV11-2 . TGTGCCAGCAGCGCTACCTCTGGGGCCAACGTCCTGACTTTC CASSATSGANVLTF
. TRBJ1-5 TRBV19 . TGTGCCAGTAATGTCCCGGGATTGAATAGCAATCAGCCCCAGCATTTT CASNVPGLNSNQPQHF
. TRBJ2-3 TRBV11-2 TRBD2 TGTGCCAGCAGCAGGGGGGGGACTAGCGGGGCAGATACGCAGTATTTT CASSRGGTSGADTQYF
few TRBJ1-2 TRBV9 . TGTGCCAGCAGCGAGCACCCTAACTATGGCTACACCTTC CASSEHPNYGYTF
. TRBJ2-2 TRBV5-1 . TGCGCCAGCACCCAGGGGGCGGGAGGCCCCACCGGGGAGCTGTTTTTT CASTQGAGGPTGELFF
. TRBJ1-2 TRBV15 TRBD1 TGTGCCACCAGCAGCCGGGACAGAGACTATGGCTACACCTTC CATSSRDRDYGYTF
. TRBJ1-5 TRBV19 . TGTGCCAGTAGTCCCCAGACAGCTAGCAATCAGCCCCAGCATTTT CASSPQTASNQPQHF
. TRBJ2-7 TRBV18 TRBD2 TGTGCCAGCTCACTGGCGGGAGCTCTCTACGAGCAGTACTTC CASSLAGALYEQYF
few TRBJ1-4 TRBV30 TRBD1 TGTGCCTGGAGTTTGTCCAGGGGGAAGGGAAATGAAAAACTGTTTTTT CAWSLSRGKGNEKLFF
. TRBJ1-2 TRBV6-1 . TGTGCCAGCAGTGATATTGGCAGGTCCTATGGCTACACCTTC CASSDIGRSYGYTF
. TRBJ1-2 TRBV4-1 TRBD1 TGCGCCAGCAGCCTCGGGACAGCCTATGGCTACACCTTC CASSLGTAYGYTF
once TRBJ2-1 TRBV6-4 . TGTGCCAGCTCCAAGACCCCGGAGGCTAGCTCCTACAATGAGCAGTTCTTC CASSKTPEASSYNEQFF
once TRBJ2-1 TRBV29-1 . TGCAGCGCCAGAAAGAGGCTAGCGATACACAATGAGCAGTTCTTC CSARKRLAIHNEQFF
. TRBJ2-1 TRBV7-6 . TGTGCCAGCAGCTTACCTACGGGGAATGAGCAGTTCTTC CASSLPTGNEQFF
. TRBJ1-3 TRBV9 . TGTGCCAGCAGCGTAGCCGGGAACTCTGGAAACACCATATATTTT CASSVAGNSGNTIYF
few TRBJ1-2 TRBV4-1 . TGCGCCAGCAGCCAAGACCCTAGGGGCAGAGACTATGGCTACACCTTC CASSQDPRGRDYGYTF
. TRBJ2-4 TRBV4-2 . TGTGCCAGCAGCCAAACGGAAAACATTCAGTACTTC CASSQTENIQYF
. TRBJ2-3 TRBV5-4 . TGTGCCAGCAGCTTGGGGCAAGATACGCAGTATTTT CASSLGQDTQYF
. TRBJ1-1 TRBV9 . TGTGCCAGCAGCGTAGGTCATATGAACACTGAAGCTTTCTTT CASSVGHMNTEAFF
. TRBJ2-5 TRBV5-1 TRBD1 TGCGCCAGCAGCTTAAGGACAGGGGGCTTTGAGACCCAGTACTTC CASSLRTGGFETQYF
. TRBJ1-1 TRBV19 . TGTGCCAGTAGTATAGATTTTACAGGGCCCGAAGCTTTCTTT CASSIDFTGPEAFF
. TRBJ1-3 TRBV5-8 . TGTGCCAGCAACTTAAGACGCTCTGGAAACACCATATATTTT CASNLRRSGNTIYF
. TRBJ1-2 TRBV4-1 TRBD1 TGCGCCAGCAGGAGTACCGGGACAGGGGGCTATGGCTACACCTTC CASRSTGTGGYGYTF